A selection of T cell receptor beta chains follows, all from one sample in a study of T cells in tuberculosis. Some clones are missing from TCRdb's copy, which holds only in-frame ones; the method was immunoSEQ multiplex PCR. This sample yields 25,000 to 35,000 clones, of which 95% to 96% are seen a single time; under 2.5% belongs to the top ten. Sequencing was done on a sample of PBMCs. These receptors were taken from a donor aged 10-35 years with latent tuberculosis or without tuberculosis infection. CDR3s include the opening cysteine and the closing phenylalanine or tryptophan. A D gene is named only where the DNA matches it firmly. Size is omitted from some rows. Given values are once, few, many or a class for expanded clones.

>.|TRBV29-1|TRBJ1-1|TRBD1
CSVDVQGAYTEAFF
TGCAGCGTTGATGTTCAGGGGGCCTACACTGAAGCTTTCTTT
>.|TRBV2|TRBJ2-5|.
CASSVEPGETQYF
TGTGCCAGCAGTGTAGAGCCCGGGGAGACCCAGTACTTC
>.|TRBV5-1|TRBJ2-5|TRBD2
CASSDTSGGQETQYF
TGCGCCAGCAGCGACACTAGCGGGGGGCAAGAGACCCAGTACTTC
>.|TRBV10-3|TRBJ2-7|TRBD1
CAIDRSGTGGATSRYEQYF
TGTGCCATCGATAGGAGTGGGACAGGGGGCGCCACCTCCCGCTACGAGCAGTACTTC
>.|TRBV7-8|TRBJ1-1|.
CASSSQTGGTEAFF
TGTGCCAGCAGCTCACAGACAGGCGGGACTGAAGCTTTCTTT
>.|TRBV6-5|TRBJ2-7|.
CASSYQGLAYEQYF
TGTGCCAGCAGTTACCAGGGATTGGCCTACGAGCAGTACTTC
>.|TRBV5-4|TRBJ2-4|TRBD2
CASSLGTSGVAKNIQYF
TGTGCCAGCAGCTTGGGTACTAGCGGGGTAGCCAAAAACATTCAGTACTTC
>.|TRBV30|TRBJ2-1|TRBD2
CAWRSLAGPRGEQFF
TGTGCCTGGAGATCTCTAGCGGGTCCTAGAGGTGAGCAGTTCTTC
>once|TRBV5-1|TRBJ2-1|TRBD2
CASSFLWLAASSSSYNEQFF
TGCGCCAGCAGCTTTTTATGGCTAGCGGCCTCCTCTAGCTCCTACAATGAGCAGTTCTTC
>once|TRBV5-8|TRBJ1-2|TRBD1
CASSFATGFGSSVGYTF
TGTGCCAGCAGCTTCGCGACAGGGTTCGGATCAAGTGTGGGCTACACCTTC
>once|TRBV5-6|TRBJ2-4|TRBD2
CASSSISGGTNQYF
TGTGCCAGCAGTTCGATTAGCGGGGGGACTAATCAGTACTTC
>.|TRBV10-3|TRBJ1-2|.
CAISGRSSGYTF
TGTGCCATCAGTGGGAGATCTAGTGGGTACACCTTC
>once|TRBV5-6|TRBJ2-5|TRBD2
CASSHQAGGETQYF
TGTGCCAGCAGCCACCAAGCGGGAGGAGAGACCCAGTACTTC
>once|TRBV11-2|TRBJ2-5|TRBD2
CASSLHGLRGQETQYF
TGTGCCAGCAGCTTGCACGGGTTGCGGGGGCAAGAGACCCAGTACTTC
>.|TRBV30|TRBJ1-2|.
CAWSRDYMGHPYF
TGTGCCTGGAGTCGGGACTATATGGGCCACCCTTATTTC
>.|TRBV6-1|TRBJ1-5|TRBD1
CASSARDRPNQPQHF
TGTGCCAGCAGTGCCCGGGACAGGCCCAATCAGCCCCAGCATTTT